Listed below are T cell receptor beta chains from one sample, sequenced in a study of vaccination effects on CD4 cells after COVID-19. Their antigen targets remain unknown. TCRdb's copy holds only in-frame clones and misses some; the assay was immunoSEQ multiplex PCR. In the table there are around 65,000 clones, around three quarters of which are singletons. Sequenced material: CD4+ T cells from PBMCs cultured with HCoV-229E spike peptides, taken after COVID-19 vaccination. Receptor source: a human donor who received a COVID-19 vaccine. CDR3s include the opening cysteine and the closing phenylalanine or tryptophan. A D gene is named only where the DNA matches it firmly.

CDR3 | V | D | J
CASSNHEPGAKNIQYF | TRBV13 | NA | TRBJ2-4
CASSSGPRDTQYF | TRBV7-3 | NA | TRBJ2-3
CAASRDSYQPQHF | TRBV19 | TRBD1 | TRBJ1-5
CAWSVSPSPLHF | TRBV30 | NA | TRBJ1-6
CASSIDRAENQPQHF | TRBV19 | NA | TRBJ1-5
CASSISPISGNTIYF | TRBV19 | NA | TRBJ1-3
CASGGDREYYGYTF | TRBV19 | TRBD1 | TRBJ1-2
CASSYKGAWADTQYF | TRBV6-5 | TRBD1 | TRBJ2-3
CATSDPYENGYTF | TRBV24-1 | NA | TRBJ1-2
CASSPPFTGTAYNEQFF | TRBV18 | TRBD1 | TRBJ2-1
CASSSDTSEAFF | TRBV9 | NA | TRBJ1-1
CASSRQVQETQYF | TRBV6-5 | NA | TRBJ2-5
CASGRDRRYGYTF | TRBV12-3/TRBV12-4 | NA | TRBJ1-2
CASTYTMGGYTF | TRBV28 | NA | TRBJ1-2
CASSPWTGGIRTEAFF | TRBV5-1 | TRBD1 | TRBJ1-1
CASSTRGPYNSPLHF | TRBV19 | NA | TRBJ1-6
CASGRTSGSNTGELFF | TRBV19 | TRBD2 | TRBJ2-2
CASSLYDSYGYTF | TRBV7-2 | NA | TRBJ1-2
CASSLFQGTWTF | TRBV5-6 | NA | TRBJ1-2
CASSFRGNEQFF | TRBV12-3/TRBV12-4 | NA | TRBJ2-1
CASSLFLADYTGELFF | TRBV18 | TRBD2 | TRBJ2-2
CASAPRGGTQPQHF | TRBV6-5 | NA | TRBJ1-5
CASSPDRGAGNTIYF | TRBV28 | TRBD1 | TRBJ1-3
CASSLERAPRSETQYF | TRBV7-9 | NA | TRBJ2-5
CASRSTANTEAFF | TRBV10-2 | NA | TRBJ1-1
CASSWTGARQPQHF | TRBV28 | TRBD1 | TRBJ1-5
CASSAEAYNSPLHF | TRBV5-1 | NA | TRBJ1-6
CASRLRWGHPYRTGELFF | TRBV19 | NA | TRBJ2-2
CAWMGQGRDTIYF | TRBV30 | TRBD1 | TRBJ1-3
CASSLGGLPQFF | TRBV7-3 | NA | TRBJ2-1
CASSTPSSYNSPLHF | TRBV6-2/TRBV6-3 | NA | TRBJ1-6
CASLSGGGETQYF | TRBV2 | TRBD2 | TRBJ2-5
CASSPLPQGARKGNTEAFF | TRBV18 | TRBD1 | TRBJ1-1
CASSILQGTVSF | TRBV19 | NA | TRBJ1-1
CASSLLGGASSYNEQFF | TRBV7-9 | NA | TRBJ2-1
CASSQDRADGYTF | TRBV18 | TRBD1 | TRBJ1-2
CASSSGASNEKLFF | TRBV9 | NA | TRBJ1-4
CASSRWGEETQYF | TRBV5-6 | NA | TRBJ2-5
CASSLTRTDTQYF | TRBV5-1 | NA | TRBJ2-3
CASRDRSTDTQYF | TRBV10-2 | TRBD1 | TRBJ2-3
CASSLFVADSAYGYTF | TRBV7-2 | NA | TRBJ1-2
CASSQDGRIGELFF | TRBV3-1/TRBV3-2 | NA | TRBJ2-2
CASSPRGGEMNTEAFF | TRBV7-8 | NA | TRBJ1-1
CATSDSAPESYNEQFF | TRBV24-1 | NA | TRBJ2-1
CASSPNRDSQISGYTF | TRBV18 | NA | TRBJ1-2
CASSLLRVSGELFF | TRBV5-8 | NA | TRBJ2-2
CASSVDGTGPSYGYTF | TRBV9 | NA | TRBJ1-2
CASNGPTVQGTQYF | TRBV5-8 | NA | TRBJ2-5
CASSFVGAEETQYF | TRBV5-1 | NA | TRBJ2-5
CATSDPRQGSYNEQFF | TRBV24-1 | TRBD1 | TRBJ2-1
CASSSMFSGANVLTF | TRBV6-5 | NA | TRBJ2-6
CASSGQGREDTQYF | TRBV2 | TRBD1 | TRBJ2-3
CATSDSGVQETQYF | TRBV24-1 | NA | TRBJ2-5
CASGFKGMNTEAFF | TRBV12-5 | NA | TRBJ1-1
CASSLVGGANTGELFF | TRBV5-1 | NA | TRBJ2-2
CSVTGTAEGYTF | TRBV29-1 | TRBD1 | TRBJ1-2
CASSQKGTANEKLFF | TRBV5-1 | NA | TRBJ1-4
CASSFGGTANEKLFF | TRBV7-2 | NA | TRBJ1-4
CATEGGREKLFF | TRBV6-4 | NA | TRBJ1-4
CASSSRGERSETQYF | TRBV4-1 | NA | TRBJ2-5